The rows below give T cell receptor beta chains drawn from one sample of a study of T cell repertoires in cytomegalovirus infection. TCRdb reprocessed the reads with MiXCR, giving one entry per CDR3 protein. The sample yields 300,000 to 400,000 distinct CDR3 sequences, about a sixth seen once. The sequenced sample was PBMCs. These TCRs come from a human donor in good health (CMV status not recorded). Some clones in this sample may be carry-over from other donors' samples. Both conserved end residues are part of each CDR3. A D gene is named only where the DNA matches it firmly. Size is stated for part of the rows, as once, few or many counts, or as a class when the clone is expanded.

>TRBD1|TRBV12-3/TRBV12-4|TRBJ1-4|many
CASSLDTGGNEKLFF
TGTGCCAGCAGTTTGGATACAGGGGGTAATGAAAAACTGTTTTTT
>NA|TRBV6-8|TRBJ1-1|NA
CASSRGEDTEAFF
TGTGCCAGCAGTAGAGGGGAAGACACTGAAGCTTTCTTT
>NA|TRBV7-9|TRBJ2-3|NA
CASSTTGTPSDTQYF
TGTGCCAGCAGCACGACCGGGACCCCCTCCGATACGCAGTATTTT
>TRBD1|TRBV5-3|TRBJ2-2|NA
CASSQQGAGELFF
TGTGCCAGCAGCCAACAGGGGGCCGGGGAGCTGTTTTTT
>NA|TRBV6-5|TRBJ2-7|NA
CASSEATGYYEQYF
TGTGCCAGCAGTGAAGCTACGGGTTACTACGAGCAGTACTTC
>NA|TRBV27|TRBJ2-1|NA
CASETLMSSYNEQFF
TGTGCCAGCGAGACCCTTATGAGCTCCTACAATGAGCAGTTCTTC
>NA|TRBV7-2|TRBJ1-3|many
CASSLESESGNTIYF
TGTGCCAGCAGCTTAGAGTCAGAGTCTGGAAACACCATATATTTT
>NA|TRBV2|TRBJ1-1|many
CASSESPENTEAFF
TGTGCCAGCAGTGAAAGTCCAGAAAACACTGAAGCTTTCTTT
>NA|TRBV6-5|TRBJ1-1|NA
CASNRGTEAFF
TGTGCCAGTAACCGGGGGACTGAAGCTTTCTTT
>NA|TRBV11-2|TRBJ2-1|NA
CASSFGGNEQFF
TGTGCCAGCAGCTTCGGGGGCAATGAGCAGTTCTTC
>TRBD2|TRBV7-2|TRBJ2-5|many
CASSPGLARETQYF
TGTGCCAGCAGTCCGGGACTAGCGCGAGAGACCCAGTACTTC
>TRBD2|TRBV7-2|TRBJ2-1|many
CASSFQRETVEQFF
TGTGCCAGCAGCTTCCAGCGGGAGACGGTTGAGCAGTTCTTC
>NA|TRBV6-1|TRBJ2-7|NA
CASSVGSSYEQYF
TGTGCCAGCAGTGTAGGCAGCTCCTACGAGCAGTACTTC
>NA|TRBV6-2/TRBV6-3|TRBJ1-1|NA
CASRKRSTGGATEAFF
TGTGCCAGCAGAAAAAGATCGACGGGCGGCGCCACTGAAGCTTTCTTT
>TRBD1|TRBV5-5|TRBJ1-4|few
CASAISRDREKLFF
TGTGCCAGCGCGATATCCCGGGACAGGGAAAAACTGTTTTTT
>NA|TRBV7-2|TRBJ2-1|many
CASSLAGNTYNEQFF
TGTGCCAGCAGCTTAGCGGGAAATACCTACAATGAGCAGTTCTTC
>NA|TRBV2|TRBJ2-2|NA
CASGLVKVSYGELFF
TGTGCCTCGGGTCTTGTGAAGGTTTCTTACGGGGAGCTGTTTTTT
>NA|TRBV28|TRBJ1-2|NA
CASSFRGYTF
TGTGCCAGCAGTTTTAGGGGCTACACCTTC
>NA|TRBV6-1|TRBJ2-7|NA
CATKLRGTPRLGYEQYF
TGTGCCACCAAGTTACGAGGGACGCCTCGTTTAGGCTACGAGCAGTACTTC
>TRBD1|TRBV7-2|TRBJ1-3|many
CASSGQGLSGNTIYF
TGTGCCAGCAGCGGACAGGGTTTATCTGGAAACACCATATATTTT
>NA|TRBV6-6|TRBJ2-7|few
CASSYPGTSYEQYF
TGTGCCAGCAGTTATCCCGGGACAAGCTACGAGCAGTACTTC
>TRBD1|TRBV11-3|TRBJ1-1|NA
CASSLGTGGSTEAFF
TGTGCCAGCAGCTTAGGGACAGGGGGGAGCACTGAAGCTTTCTTT
>NA|TRBV7-2|TRBJ2-7|NA
CASSPQVYEQYF
TGTGCCAGCAGCCCTCAGGTCTACGAGCAGTACTTC
>NA|TRBV20-1|TRBJ1-1|NA
CSASQGQGRTEAFF
TGCAGTGCTAGTCAAGGGCAGGGGAGGACTGAAGCTTTCTTT
>NA|TRBV10-2|TRBJ2-1|NA
CASSRALGEQFF
TGCGCCAGCAGCCGGGCTTTGGGTGAGCAGTTCTTC
>NA|TRBV5-1|TRBJ2-7|few
CASRESAPYEQYF
TGCGCCAGCAGGGAATCGGCTCCCTACGAGCAGTACTTC
>NA|TRBV4-1|TRBJ1-3|NA
CASSQATGFSGNTIYF
TGCGCCAGCAGCCAAGCCACGGGGTTCTCTGGAAACACCATATATTTT